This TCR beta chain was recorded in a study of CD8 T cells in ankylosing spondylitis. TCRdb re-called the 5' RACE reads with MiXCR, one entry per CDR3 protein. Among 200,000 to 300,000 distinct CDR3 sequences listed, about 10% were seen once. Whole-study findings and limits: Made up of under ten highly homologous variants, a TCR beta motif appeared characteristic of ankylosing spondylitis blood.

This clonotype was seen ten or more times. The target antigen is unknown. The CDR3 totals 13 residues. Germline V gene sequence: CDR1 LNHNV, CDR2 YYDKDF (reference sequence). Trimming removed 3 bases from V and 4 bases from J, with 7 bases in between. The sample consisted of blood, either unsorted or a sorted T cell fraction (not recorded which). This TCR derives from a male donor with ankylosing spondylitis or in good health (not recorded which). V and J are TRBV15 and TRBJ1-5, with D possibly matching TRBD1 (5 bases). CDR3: CATSRGGNQPQHF. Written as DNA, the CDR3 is TGTGCCACCAGCAGGGGGGGAAATCAGCCCCAGCATTTT.